The T cell receptor (beta chain) described here comes from a study of T cells of healthy individuals. The CDR3 covers 14 residues. Germline CDR1 is MNHEY and CDR2 is SVGEGT. TCRdb reanalysed the 5' RACE reads using MiXCR and keeps one entry per CDR3 protein. The sample lists tens of thousands of distinct CDR3 sequences; about 4.2% were seen once. Points on this clonotype: The junction differs from germline at one of its ends, possibly a read error.

This receptor was identified in a human donor in good health. V is TRBV6-2 or TRBV6-3 and J is TRBJ2-1, with D tentatively TRBD1 (6 bases). The CDR3 spells CASSRQAGYTEQFF. CDR3 DNA sequence: TGTGCCAGCAGTAGACAGGCCGGGTACACTGAGCAGTTCTTC.